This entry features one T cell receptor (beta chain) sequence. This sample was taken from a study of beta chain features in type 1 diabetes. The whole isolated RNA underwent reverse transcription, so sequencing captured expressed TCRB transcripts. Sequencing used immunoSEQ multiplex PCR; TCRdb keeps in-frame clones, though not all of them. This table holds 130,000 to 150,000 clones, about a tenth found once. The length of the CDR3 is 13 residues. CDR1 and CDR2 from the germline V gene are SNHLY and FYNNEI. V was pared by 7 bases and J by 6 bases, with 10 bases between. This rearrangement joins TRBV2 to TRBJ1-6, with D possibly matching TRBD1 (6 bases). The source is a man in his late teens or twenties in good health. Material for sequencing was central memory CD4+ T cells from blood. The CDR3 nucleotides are TGTGCCAGCATCCGGGACACTAATTCACCCCTCCACTTT. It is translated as CASIRDTNSPLHF.